This T cell receptor (beta chain) came from a study of cytomegalovirus exposure and HLA in healthy donors. Study-wide results and caveats: Most TCR beta V segments were productive about 90% or about 30% of the time in an earlier analysis.

A note on this clone: The antigen is not known.

Per the germline V gene, CDR1 is SGHRS and CDR2 is YFSETQ. V trimming: 0 bases; J trimming: 5 bases; junction bases outside the gene matches: 5. This CDR3 spans 15 amino acids. Vbeta (60) and Jbeta (13) primers were used in the PCR. The method was immunoSEQ multiplex PCR; TCRdb's version includes in-frame clones alone and lacks a portion of them. This sample has approximately 200,000 clones, with about 85% found just once. The J gene is TRBJ2-7, the V gene TRBV5-1; 10 bases match TRBD2. The TCR sequence derives from a human donor in good health. Material: PBMCs. CDR3 DNA: TGCGCCAGCAGCTTGGAGCTAGCGGGAGTCCACGAGCAGTACTTC. Translation: CASSLELAGVHEQYF.